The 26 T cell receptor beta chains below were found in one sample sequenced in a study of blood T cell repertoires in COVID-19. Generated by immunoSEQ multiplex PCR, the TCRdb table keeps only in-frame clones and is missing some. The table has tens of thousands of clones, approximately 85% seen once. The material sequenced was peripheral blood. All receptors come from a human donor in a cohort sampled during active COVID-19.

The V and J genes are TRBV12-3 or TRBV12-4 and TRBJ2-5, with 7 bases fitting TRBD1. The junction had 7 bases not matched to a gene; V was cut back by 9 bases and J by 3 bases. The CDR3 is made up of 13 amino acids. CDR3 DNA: TGTGCCAGTAAGATTGGGACAGAAGAGACCCAGTACTTC. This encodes CASKIGTEETQYF.

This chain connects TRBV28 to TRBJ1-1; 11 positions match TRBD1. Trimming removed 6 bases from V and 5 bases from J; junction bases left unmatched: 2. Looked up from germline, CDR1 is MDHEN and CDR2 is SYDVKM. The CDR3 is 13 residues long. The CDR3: CASRGQGETEAFF. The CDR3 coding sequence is TGTGCCAGCAGGGGACAGGGGGAGACTGAAGCTTTCTTT.

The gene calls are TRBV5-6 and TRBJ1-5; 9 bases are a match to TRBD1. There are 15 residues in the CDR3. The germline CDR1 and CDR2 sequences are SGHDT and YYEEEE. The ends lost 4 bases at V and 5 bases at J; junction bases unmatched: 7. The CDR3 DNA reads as TGTGCCAGCAGCACTGGGACAGGGCTCGATCAGCCCCAGCATTTT. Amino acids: CASSTGTGLDQPQHF.

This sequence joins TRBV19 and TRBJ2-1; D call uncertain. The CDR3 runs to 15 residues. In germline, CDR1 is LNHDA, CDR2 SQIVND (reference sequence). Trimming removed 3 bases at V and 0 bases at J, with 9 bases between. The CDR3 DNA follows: TGTGCCAGTAGTATCCCCACTGGCTCCTACAATGAGCAGTTCTTC. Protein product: CASSIPTGSYNEQFF.

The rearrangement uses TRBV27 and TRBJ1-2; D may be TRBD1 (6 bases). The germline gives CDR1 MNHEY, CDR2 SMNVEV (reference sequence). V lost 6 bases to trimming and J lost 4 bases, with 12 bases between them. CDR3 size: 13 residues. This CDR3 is CASRLRGGYGYTF. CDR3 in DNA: TGTGCCAGCAGGCTCAGGGGTGGCTATGGCTACACCTTC.

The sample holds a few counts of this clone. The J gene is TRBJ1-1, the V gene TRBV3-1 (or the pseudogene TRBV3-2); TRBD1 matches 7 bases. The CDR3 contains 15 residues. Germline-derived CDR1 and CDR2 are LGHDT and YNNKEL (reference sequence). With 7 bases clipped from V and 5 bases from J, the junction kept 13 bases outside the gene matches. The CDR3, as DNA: TGTGCCAGCACCGACACGCACGCAGGGGGGACTGAAGCTTTCTTT. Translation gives CASTDTHAGGTEAFF.

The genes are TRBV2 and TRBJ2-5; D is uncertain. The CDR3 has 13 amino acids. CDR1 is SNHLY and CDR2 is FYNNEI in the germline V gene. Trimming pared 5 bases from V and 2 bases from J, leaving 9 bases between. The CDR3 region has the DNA TGTGCCAGCAGTCCTGACGGGCAAGAGACCCAGTACTTC. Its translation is CASSPDGQETQYF.

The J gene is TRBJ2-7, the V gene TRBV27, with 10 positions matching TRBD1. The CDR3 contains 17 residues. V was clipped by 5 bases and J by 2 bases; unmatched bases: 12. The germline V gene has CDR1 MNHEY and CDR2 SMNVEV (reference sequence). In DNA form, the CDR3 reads TGTGCCAGCAGTACCTTTTTTAGGGGGACAGGGGCCTACGAGCAGTACTTC. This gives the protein CASSTFFRGTGAYEQYF.

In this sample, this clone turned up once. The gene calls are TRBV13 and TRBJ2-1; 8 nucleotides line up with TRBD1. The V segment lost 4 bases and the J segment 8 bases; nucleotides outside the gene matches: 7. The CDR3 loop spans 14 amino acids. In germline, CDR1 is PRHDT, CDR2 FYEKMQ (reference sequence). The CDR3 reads CASSSRTGKDEQFF. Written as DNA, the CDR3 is TGTGCCAGCAGCTCCCGGACAGGGAAGGATGAGCAGTTCTTC. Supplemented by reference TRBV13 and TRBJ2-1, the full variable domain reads AAGVIQSPRHLIKEKRETATLKCYPIPRHDTVYWYQQGPGQDPQFLISFYEKMQSDKGSIPDRFSAQQFSDYHSELNMSSLELGDSALYFCASSSRTGKDEQFFGPGTRLTVL.

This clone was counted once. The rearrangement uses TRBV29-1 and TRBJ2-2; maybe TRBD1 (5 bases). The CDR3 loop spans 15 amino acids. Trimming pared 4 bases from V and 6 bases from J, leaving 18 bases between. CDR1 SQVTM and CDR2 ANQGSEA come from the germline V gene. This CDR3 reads CSVVYGQGQAGELFF. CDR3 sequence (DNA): TGCAGCGTTGTATATGGTCAGGGTCAGGCCGGGGAGCTGTTTTTT.

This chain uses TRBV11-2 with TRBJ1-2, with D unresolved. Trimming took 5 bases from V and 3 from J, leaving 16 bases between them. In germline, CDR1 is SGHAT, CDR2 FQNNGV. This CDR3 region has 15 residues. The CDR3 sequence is CASSPPTQRDYGYTF. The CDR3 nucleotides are TGTGCCAGCAGCCCTCCAACTCAACGGGACTATGGCTACACCTTC.

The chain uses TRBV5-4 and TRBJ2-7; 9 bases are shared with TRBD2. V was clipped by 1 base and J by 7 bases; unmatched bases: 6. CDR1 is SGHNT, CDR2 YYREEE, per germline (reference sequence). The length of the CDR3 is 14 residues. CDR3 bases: TGTGCCAGCAGCTTGAGCGGGGGGTATGGGGAGCAGTACTTC. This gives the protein CASSLSGGYGEQYF.

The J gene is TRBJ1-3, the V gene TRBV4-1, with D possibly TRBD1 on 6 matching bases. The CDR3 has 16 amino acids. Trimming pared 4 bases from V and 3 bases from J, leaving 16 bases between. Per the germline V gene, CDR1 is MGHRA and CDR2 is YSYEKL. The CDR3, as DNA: TGCGCCAGCAGCCCAGCAGGGGCCGCGTATGGAAACACCATATATTTT. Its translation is CASSPAGAAYGNTIYF.

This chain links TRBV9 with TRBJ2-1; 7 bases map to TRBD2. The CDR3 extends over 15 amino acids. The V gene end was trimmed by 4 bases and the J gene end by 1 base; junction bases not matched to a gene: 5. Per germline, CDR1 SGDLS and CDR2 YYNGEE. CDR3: CASSWGGVSYNEQFF. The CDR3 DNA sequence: TGTGCCAGCAGCTGGGGAGGGGTGTCCTACAATGAGCAGTTCTTC.

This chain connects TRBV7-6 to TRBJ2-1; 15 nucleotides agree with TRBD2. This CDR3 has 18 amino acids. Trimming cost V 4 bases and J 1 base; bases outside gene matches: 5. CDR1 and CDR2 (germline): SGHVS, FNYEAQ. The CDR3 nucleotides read TGTGCCAGCAGCTCCGGACTAGCGGGAGGGCCATCCTACAATGAGCAGTTCTTC. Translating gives CASSSGLAGGPSYNEQFF.

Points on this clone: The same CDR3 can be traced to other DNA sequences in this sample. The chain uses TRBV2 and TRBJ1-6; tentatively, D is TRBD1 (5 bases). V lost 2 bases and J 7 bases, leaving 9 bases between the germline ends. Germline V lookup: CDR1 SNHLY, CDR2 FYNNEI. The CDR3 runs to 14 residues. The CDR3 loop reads CASSEWGGNSPLHF. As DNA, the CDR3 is TGTGCCAGCAGTGAATGGGGGGGAAATTCACCCCTCCACTTT.

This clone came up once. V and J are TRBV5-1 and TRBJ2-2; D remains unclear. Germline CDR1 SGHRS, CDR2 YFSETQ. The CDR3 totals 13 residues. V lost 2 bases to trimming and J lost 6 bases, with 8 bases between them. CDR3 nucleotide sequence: TGCGCCAGCAGCTTCCTGTTTTCCGGGGAGCTGTTTTTT. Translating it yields CASSFLFSGELFF.

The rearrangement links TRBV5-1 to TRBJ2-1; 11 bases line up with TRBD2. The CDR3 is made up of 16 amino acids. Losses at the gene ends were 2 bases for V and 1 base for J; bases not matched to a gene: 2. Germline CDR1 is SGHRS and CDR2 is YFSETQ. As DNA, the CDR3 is TGCGCCAGCAGCTTCCTAGCGGGGGGATCCTACAATGAGCAGTTCTTC. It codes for CASSFLAGGSYNEQFF.

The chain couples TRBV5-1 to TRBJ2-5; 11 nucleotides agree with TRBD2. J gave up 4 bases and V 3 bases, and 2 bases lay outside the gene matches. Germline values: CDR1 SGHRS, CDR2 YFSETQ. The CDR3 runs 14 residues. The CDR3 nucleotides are TGCGCCAGCAGCTCCGGACTAGCGGGAGAGACCCAGTACTTC. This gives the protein CASSSGLAGETQYF.

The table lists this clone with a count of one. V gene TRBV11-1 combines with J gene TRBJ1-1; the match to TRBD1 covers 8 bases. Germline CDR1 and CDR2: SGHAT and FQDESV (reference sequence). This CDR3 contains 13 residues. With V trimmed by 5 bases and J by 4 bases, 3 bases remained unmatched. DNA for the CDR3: TGTGCCAGCAGCCGGACAGGGCCCACTGAAGCTTTCTTT. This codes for CASSRTGPTEAFF.

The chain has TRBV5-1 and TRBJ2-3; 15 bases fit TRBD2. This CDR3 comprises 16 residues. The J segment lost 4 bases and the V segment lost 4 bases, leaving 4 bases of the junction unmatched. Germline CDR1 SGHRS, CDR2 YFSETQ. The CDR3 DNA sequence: TGCGCCAGCAGCCCGGGACTAGCGGGGGGATCAGATACGCAGTATTTT. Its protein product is CASSPGLAGGSDTQYF.

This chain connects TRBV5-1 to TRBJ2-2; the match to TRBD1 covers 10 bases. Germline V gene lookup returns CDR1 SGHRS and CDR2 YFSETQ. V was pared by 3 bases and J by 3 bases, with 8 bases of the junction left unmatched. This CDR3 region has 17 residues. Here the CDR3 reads CASSSLTGTGDTGELFF. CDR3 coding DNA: TGCGCCAGCAGCTCACTGACCGGGACAGGGGACACCGGGGAGCTGTTTTTT.

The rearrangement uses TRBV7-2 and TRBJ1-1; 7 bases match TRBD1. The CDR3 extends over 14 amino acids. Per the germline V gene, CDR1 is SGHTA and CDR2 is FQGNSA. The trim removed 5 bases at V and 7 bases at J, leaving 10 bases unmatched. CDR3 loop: CASSPEWQGGEAFF. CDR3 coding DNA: TGTGCCAGCAGCCCCGAGTGGCAGGGGGGTGAAGCTTTCTTT.

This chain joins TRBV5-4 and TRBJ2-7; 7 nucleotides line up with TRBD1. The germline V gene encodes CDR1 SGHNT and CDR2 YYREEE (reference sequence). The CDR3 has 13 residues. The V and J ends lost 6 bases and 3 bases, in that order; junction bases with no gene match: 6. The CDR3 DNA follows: TGTGCCAGCACCTACAGACAGGGCTACGAGCAGTACTTC. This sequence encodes CASTYRQGYEQYF.

The CDR3 nucleotides are TGTGCCAGCAGCTCCCGGAGAGACCCGGGGGCCAAAAACATTCAGTACTTC. Its protein is CASSSRRDPGAKNIQYF. The V gene is TRBV16, the J gene TRBJ2-4; D possibly corresponds to TRBD2 (5 bases). V dropped 5 bases and J dropped 1 base, with 18 bases sitting between them. The CDR3 has 17 amino acids. Germline V gene sequence: CDR1 KGHSY, CDR2 FQNENV.

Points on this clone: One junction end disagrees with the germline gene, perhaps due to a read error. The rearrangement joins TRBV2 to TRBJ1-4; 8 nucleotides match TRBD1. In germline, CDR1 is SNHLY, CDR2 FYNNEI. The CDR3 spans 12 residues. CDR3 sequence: CASSEEGTGWIF. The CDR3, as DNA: TGTGCCAGCAGTGAAGAGGGGACAGGTTGGATTTTT.